A selection of T cell receptor beta chains follows, all from one sample in a study of blood T cell repertoires in COVID-19. Generated by immunoSEQ multiplex PCR, the TCRdb table keeps only in-frame clones and is missing some. In the table there are about 220,000 clones, roughly 85% of which are singletons. The sample was peripheral blood. The receptors were gathered from an elderly woman with acute or convalescent COVID-19. Each CDR3 is given with its conserved first and last residue. The order of the fields is clone size, D gene, J gene, V gene, CDR3 protein. A D gene is named only where the DNA matches it firmly. The size entry is marked missing in some rows and otherwise reads once, few, many or a size class.

NA | TRBD1 | TRBJ1-2 | TRBV28 | CASRIGPGTGVGYGYTF
few | NA | TRBJ1-3 | TRBV19 | CASSMVRKSSGNTIYF
NA | NA | TRBJ2-3 | TRBV7-2 | CASSSFTDTQYF
NA | NA | TRBJ1-2 | TRBV5-6 | CASSQDRFYGYTF
NA | NA | TRBJ1-2 | TRBV12-3/TRBV12-4 | CASSFGHLGYTF
once | NA | TRBJ2-2 | TRBV7-8 | CASSSGQTNTGELFF
NA | NA | TRBJ1-2 | TRBV28 | CASSFQQGNYGYTF
few | NA | TRBJ1-6 | TRBV19 | CASRPVSSYNSPLHF
few | TRBD1 | TRBJ1-1 | TRBV4-2 | CASSQETWGQGDTEAFF
NA | NA | TRBJ2-2 | TRBV27 | CASSLETGNTGELFF
NA | NA | TRBJ2-5 | TRBV7-6 | CASSSVAGASYF
NA | NA | TRBJ2-3 | TRBV2 | CASRLLQGTDTQYF
NA | NA | TRBJ1-2 | TRBV7-9 | CASSLETAYGYTF
NA | TRBD2 | TRBJ2-7 | TRBV5-1 | CASTLTSGGVSEQYF
NA | TRBD1 | TRBJ2-2 | TRBV27 | CASSFEDRGDTGELFF
NA | NA | TRBJ1-4 | TRBV6-2/TRBV6-3 | CASSYSRSNEKLFF
once | TRBD2 | TRBJ2-3 | TRBV7-8 | CASSPSGGARGTQYF
NA | NA | TRBJ1-2 | TRBV15 | CATSSVPLDLANYGYTF
NA | TRBD1 | TRBJ1-2 | TRBV3-1/TRBV3-2 | CASSQGDRQFSSNYGYTF
once | NA | TRBJ1-4 | TRBV19 | CASTSDSRVEKLFF
NA | TRBD1 | TRBJ1-5 | TRBV2 | CASSERTGGNQPQHF
NA | TRBD2 | TRBJ2-3 | TRBV9 | CASSVLAGGADTQYF